Sequencing of this T cell receptor (beta chain) was carried out in a study of blood T cell repertoires in COVID-19. About the research overall: Samples representing acute and convalescent COVID-19 were sourced from the United States, Italy and Spain. Sources were T cells, B-cell-depleted T cells, or PBMCs; the material itself was cDNA or gDNA.

In the authors' workflow: Estimation of nucleated cell counts was performed using reference gene primer amplification. Sequencing used immunoSEQ multiplex PCR; TCRdb keeps in-frame clones, though not all of them. Clone size and the V and J calls come from that table; the DNA yielded D and trimming. The data hold about 130,000 clones, with 65% to 90% observed a single time. CDR1 and CDR2 (germline): SGHRS, YFSETQ. V was cut by 4 bases and J by 0 bases, with 17 bases left in between. CDR3 length: 16 amino acids. The chain is built from TRBV5-1 and TRBJ2-7; D possibly corresponds to TRBD1 (6 bases). The TCR originated in a woman aged 55 to 70 with active or convalescent COVID-19. Sequenced: peripheral blood. The CDR3: CASSPGQTLSSYEQYV. The CDR3 DNA follows: TGCGCCAGCAGCCCCGGACAGACCCTTAGCTCCTACGAGCAGTACGTC.